This T cell receptor beta chain stems from a study of long-term antiretroviral therapy in people with HIV. As concerns this clone: Antigen: not known.

immunoSEQ v3.0 was run at survey level. Method: immunoSEQ multiplex PCR; TCRdb's copy keeps in-frame clones and lacks some. The repertoire holds 15,000 to 20,000 clones, 70% to 80% seen once, with 8% in the top ten. The study, taken as a whole, reports: Sampling of blood ran from 2004 to 2017, and older ART regimens were possibly in use. ART adherence, viral resistance and therapy changes were undocumented. After ART, diversity increased yet remained lower than transplant donor controls. Repertoire dominance by clones expanded before ART was seen at all time points.

This receptor was identified in a man aged 30-40 years with HIV. Sequenced material: unsorted PBMCs, taken at the start of antiretroviral therapy.

This chain's CDR3 is CASSLRDRGSYGYTF. The CDR3 nucleotides are TGTGCCAGCAGCTTACGGGACAGGGGCAGCTATGGCTACACCTTC. The chain is built from TRBV7-8 and TRBJ1-2; 10 bases agree with TRBD1. The CDR3 loop spans 15 amino acids. In germline, CDR1 is SGHVS, CDR2 FQNEAQ. V shed 2 bases, J shed 4 bases, and the junction held 4 bases outside the gene matches.